Listed below are T cell receptor beta chains from one sample, sequenced in a study of blood T cell repertoires in COVID-19. The data were produced by immunoSEQ multiplex PCR, yet TCRdb's version contains in-frame clones alone and is incomplete. The table shows some 170,000 clones, with about four fifths occurring only once. Sample: peripheral blood. These receptors all stem from a man aged 60-69 years with active or convalescent COVID-19. CDR3s include the opening cysteine and the closing phenylalanine or tryptophan. The order of the fields is V gene, J gene, clone size, D gene, CDR3 DNA, CDR3 protein. The D gene is left open where the match is weak. The size entry is marked missing in some rows and otherwise reads once, few, many or a size class.

TRBV28	TRBJ2-1	.	TRBD1	TGTGCCAGCAGTTCCCAGGGACAGGGCTCCTACAATGAGCAGTTCTTC	CASSSQGQGSYNEQFF
TRBV5-6	TRBJ1-2	.	.	TGTGCCAGCAGCCAGGGTGGGTCTGGCTACACCTTC	CASSQGGSGYTF
TRBV5-8	TRBJ2-2	once	.	TGTGCCAGCAGCTTTCGCGGAACTACAGGGTCCAGGGAGCTGTTTTTT	CASSFRGTTGSRELFF
TRBV6-5	TRBJ1-3	.	TRBD1	TGTGCCAGCACCCGGACAGGGTCCGGAAACACCATATATTTT	CASTRTGSGNTIYF
TRBV3-1/TRBV3-2	TRBJ1-3	.	.	TGTGCCAGCAGCCAATGGCAGGAACACACCATATATTTT	CASSQWQEHTIYF
TRBV4-2	TRBJ1-4	.	.	TGTGCCAGCAGCCAAGAAGGAGCAGCCTCCGAAAAACTGTTTTTT	CASSQEGAASEKLFF
TRBV5-6	TRBJ1-1	.	.	TGTGCCAGCAGCTCCACAGGGTGGGGCACTGAAGCTTTCTTT	CASSSTGWGTEAFF
TRBV6-5	TRBJ2-7	few	.	TGTGCCAGCAGGCGGGACGGATCCTACGAGCAGTACTTC	CASRRDGSYEQYF
TRBV2	TRBJ2-1	.	TRBD2	TGTGCCAGCTCGGGACTAGCGGCAAACTACAATGAGCAGTTCTTC	CASSGLAANYNEQFF
TRBV10-3	TRBJ1-2	once	TRBD1	TGTGCCATCAGTCAAAACCGACCGGGACAGCTAAACTATGGCTACACCTTC	CAISQNRPGQLNYGYTF
TRBV27	TRBJ2-7	many	TRBD2	TGTGCCAGCAGTTTAAAGGCCGGGGGGAGCGAGCAGTACTTC	CASSLKAGGSEQYF
TRBV5-8	TRBJ2-5	.	TRBD2	TGTGCCAGCAGCTCCGGGACTAGCGGGAGGGCCTTGGAGACCCAGTACTTC	CASSSGTSGRALETQYF
TRBV6-5	TRBJ1-2	.	.	TGTGCCAGCAGTCACTTGGTAACAGCCTATGGCTACACCTTC	CASSHLVTAYGYTF
TRBV20-1	TRBJ1-1	.	.	TGCAGTGCTATTCGTACAGAAGCTTTCTTT	CSAIRTEAFF
TRBV3-1/TRBV3-2	TRBJ1-6	.	.	TGTGCCAGCAGCCAAGGGGTAGGCGGCGCACCCCTCCACTTT	CASSQGVGGAPLHF
TRBV28	TRBJ2-2	.	TRBD2	TGTGCCAGCAGTTTACCCGGACTAGTTAGCTTTGGGAACACCGGGGAGCTGTTTTTT	CASSLPGLVSFGNTGELFF
TRBV18	TRBJ1-6	once	TRBD1	TGTGCCAGCTCACCACAGGGGGCGCAAGCGCCCCTCCACTTT	CASSPQGAQAPLHF
TRBV19	TRBJ2-2	once	TRBD2	TGTGCCAGTAGTATAGTTTTTGCTAGCGGGAACACCGGGGAGCTGTTTTTT	CASSIVFASGNTGELFF
TRBV5-4	TRBJ1-1	.	TRBD1	TGTGCCAGCAGTTTTGGGGTGTCGGACAGGGGAGTCACTGAAGCTTTCTTT	CASSFGVSDRGVTEAFF
TRBV19	TRBJ2-2	.	TRBD2	TGTGCCAGTAGTCAGCCTAGCGGGGGGGCGAACACCGGGGAGCTGTTTTTT	CASSQPSGGANTGELFF
TRBV11-3	TRBJ2-3	.	.	TGTGCCAGCAGCTTGCGCGGGGGCCCCGCAGATACGCAGTATTTT	CASSLRGGPADTQYF
TRBV19	TRBJ2-3	.	TRBD1	TGTGCCAGTAGTATAGGGGACAGGCCCACAGATACGCAGTATTTT	CASSIGDRPTDTQYF
TRBV6-5	TRBJ1-5	once	.	TGTGCCAGCAGTTTACAGGGTGGCAATCAGCCCCAGCATTTT	CASSLQGGNQPQHF
TRBV2	TRBJ2-7	.	TRBD1	TGTGCCAGCAGTTCTCCGGGACAGGGGAACTACGAGCAGTACTTC	CASSSPGQGNYEQYF
TRBV2	TRBJ1-6	.	.	TGTGCCAGCTGTGGGAGTTTTGAGGCACCCCTCCACTTT	CASCGSFEAPLHF
TRBV5-1	TRBJ1-1	.	.	TGCGCCAGCAGGGAGACAGTGGCGGACACTGAAGCTTTCTTT	CASRETVADTEAFF
TRBV18	TRBJ1-6	.	.	TGTGCCAGCTCACCACCCGCTGGAGAACCCCTCCACTTT	CASSPPAGEPLHF
TRBV6-5	TRBJ1-2	once	TRBD1	TGTGCCAGCAGTTACGTGGGCGCAGGGGGGGGCTACACCTTC	CASSYVGAGGGYTF
TRBV12-3/TRBV12-4	TRBJ1-1	.	.	TGTGCCAGCAGACCCGACAGGAACACTGAAGCTTTCTTT	CASRPDRNTEAFF
TRBV11-3	TRBJ2-1	.	TRBD1	TGTGCCAGCAGCTTAGGGGGGGAAAGGACAGGGAAGCAGTTCTTC	CASSLGGERTGKQFF
TRBV5-4	TRBJ1-2	.	.	TGTGCCAGCAGTTCTGGACAAATGCGGGGCTATGGCTACACCTTC	CASSSGQMRGYGYTF
TRBV4-1	TRBJ2-1	.	TRBD2	TGCGCCAGCAGCCAGGGACTAGCGGGAGGGTACAATGAGCAGTTCTTC	CASSQGLAGGYNEQFF
TRBV7-9	TRBJ1-6	.	.	TGTGCCAGCAGCTTAGCGATCAGAAATTCACCCCTCCACTTT	CASSLAIRNSPLHF
TRBV19	TRBJ1-1	few	TRBD1	TGTGCCAGTAGGGGCGACAGGGGGCCCTTCGGCACTGAAGCTTTCTTT	CASRGDRGPFGTEAFF
TRBV6-5	TRBJ2-7	.	.	TGTGCCAGCAGCATGTCAATGGCCGAGCAGTACTTC	CASSMSMAEQYF
TRBV2	TRBJ1-2	few	TRBD1	TGTGCCAGCACCTGGACAGGGGGCGATGGCTACACCTTC	CASTWTGGDGYTF
TRBV10-3	TRBJ2-3	.	.	TGTGCCATCAGAACCGGGACTTACATCACAGATACGCAGTATTTT	CAIRTGTYITDTQYF
TRBV7-9	TRBJ1-4	.	TRBD1	TGTGCCAGCAGCTTCTCCAGGGGGCGAGAAAAACTGTTTTTT	CASSFSRGREKLFF
TRBV5-1	TRBJ2-7	.	.	TGCGCCAGCAGCCTCCGGGACGGGAGTCACTACGAGCAGTACTTC	CASSLRDGSHYEQYF
TRBV29-1	TRBJ2-3	few	TRBD2	TGCAGCGCTGGCACTAGCGGGAGGGCTCAGGTAGGGGGTACGCAGTATTTT	CSAGTSGRAQVGGTQYF
TRBV2	TRBJ2-3	.	TRBD1	TGTGCCAGCATTCGGGACAGGGGGCCGGGAGATACGCAGTATTTT	CASIRDRGPGDTQYF
TRBV29-1	TRBJ1-2	.	.	TGCAGCGTTGAGGCTACTATAGGCGGCTACACCTTC	CSVEATIGGYTF